A single sample gave rise to the 10 T cell receptor beta chains below, sequenced in a study of beta chain features in type 1 diabetes. Overall study results and limits: Among patients with Type 1 diabetes, TCRB CDR3s were moderately but significantly shorter in every one of the four CD4+ subsets.

Every isolated RNA sample was fully reverse transcribed, so sequencing captured expressed TCRB transcripts. The assay was immunoSEQ multiplex PCR, and TCRdb's table has in-frame clones only and misses some. The data show a few hundred thousand clones, 9.6% seen once. These receptors' antigens are unknown. The sample taken for sequencing was central memory CD4+ T cells from blood. The receptor source for this set is a man aged 30-40 years with type 1 diabetes.

The chain carries TRBV28 and TRBJ1-2; perhaps TRBD1 as D (6 bases). Trimming removed 6 bases at V and 7 bases at J, with 15 bases between. The CDR3 has 13 amino acids. The germline CDR1 and CDR2 sequences are MDHEN and SYDVKM. DNA for the CDR3: TGTGCCAGCAGCCCCGGGACATTTCGTGGCTACACCTTC. It yields the protein CASSPGTFRGYTF.

This clone was seen a few times. In DNA form, the CDR3 reads TGTGCCAGCAGTTTCTTGACCTACGAGCAGTACTTC. Translated, it gives CASSFLTYEQYF. V usage is TRBV28 and J usage is TRBJ2-7; no clear D gene. The CDR3 has 12 residues. Germline V lookup: CDR1 MDHEN, CDR2 SYDVKM. V lost 3 bases and J 2 bases, leaving 5 bases between the germline ends.

This clone was detected many times. The chain employs TRBV4-3 and TRBJ1-1; the D gene is possibly TRBD1 (5 bases). Germline V gene sequence: CDR1 LGHNA, CDR2 YSLEER. This CDR3 is built from 14 residues. V lost 3 bases and J lost 1, with 9 bases in between. For the CDR3, the DNA is TGCGCCAGCAGCCATGCGGACAAGAACACTGAAGCTTTCTTT. It encodes CASSHADKNTEAFF.

This chain uses TRBV7-3 with TRBJ2-1; TRBD2 agrees at 10 bases. This CDR3 has 15 amino acids. Per the germline V gene, CDR1 is SGHTA and CDR2 is FQGTGA. The trim removed 5 bases at V and 4 bases at J, leaving 5 bases unmatched. This CDR3 reads CASSPRLAGYNEQFF. The CDR3 nucleotides read TGTGCCAGCAGCCCCCGACTAGCGGGTTACAATGAGCAGTTCTTC.

This clone was observed once. This sequence joins TRBV4-1 and TRBJ2-7; D unresolved. The CDR3 loop spans 15 amino acids. Germline-derived CDR1 and CDR2 are MGHRA and YSYEKL. V was pared by 1 base and J by 4 bases, with 14 bases between. The chain's CDR3 is CASSQALMSAYEQYF. The CDR3 bases are TGCGCCAGCAGCCAAGCCTTAATGTCCGCGTACGAGCAGTACTTC.

This clone was detected only a few times. This chain uses TRBV7-9 with TRBJ2-7; no clear D. V was cut by 1 base and J by 2 bases, with 9 bases left in between. Germline CDR1 and CDR2: SEHNR and FQNEAQ (reference sequence). This CDR3 has 14 residues. The CDR3 here is CASSLDYSAYEQYF. CDR3 nucleotides: TGTGCCAGCAGCTTAGACTACAGTGCCTACGAGCAGTACTTC.

This chain connects TRBV5-4 to TRBJ1-3; D is unclear. The V end lost 4 bases, the J end lost 0 bases, and 11 bases lay between the germline ends. From germline, CDR1 is SGHNT and CDR2 YYREEE (reference sequence). This CDR3 is built from 15 residues. Here the CDR3 DNA reads TGTGCCAGCAGCCAAGCGACCACCTCTGGAAACACCATATATTTT. It codes for CASSQATTSGNTIYF.

The rearrangement links TRBV7-2 to TRBJ2-7; 9 bases are shared with TRBD2. Germline CDR1 and CDR2: SGHTA and FQGNSA. CDR3 length: 16 amino acids. V was clipped by 6 bases and J by 1 base; unmatched bases: 10. The DNA of the CDR3 is TGTGCCAGCAGGCAACCCGCTAGCGGGATATCCTACGAGCAGTACTTC. Its protein is CASRQPASGISYEQYF.

Remarks on this clone: This CDR3 is also generated by other DNA sequences in the sample. This sequence joins TRBV28 and TRBJ1-2; D might be TRBD1 (5 bases). CDR1 is MDHEN, CDR2 SYDVKM, per germline. The CDR3 has 12 residues. V was cut by 3 bases and J by 4 bases, with 6 bases left in between. Here the CDR3 DNA reads TGTGCCAGCAGTTTTCAGGGCTATGGCTACACCTTC. Translated, it gives CASSFQGYGYTF.

The V call is TRBV10-3, the J call TRBJ1-2, with D perhaps TRBD1 (6 bases). The CDR3 spans 13 residues. CDR1 and CDR2 from the germline V gene are ENHRY and SYGVKD. The V end lost 6 bases, the J end lost 7 bases, and 15 bases lay between the germline ends. The CDR3 DNA sequence: TGTGCCATCAGACAGGGTGATGGTTCTGGCTACACCTTC. This sequence encodes CAIRQGDGSGYTF.